This T cell receptor (beta chain) was obtained from a study of T cell repertoires in cytomegalovirus infection. About the research overall: It was the public TCR beta signatures that indicated both CMV infection and matching HLA type.

General study findings and limits: CMV carriers having the relevant HLA were flagged by cumulative public TCR beta family frequency. It was HLA-C-restricted CMV-specific TCR beta clonotypes that dominated the response ex vivo.

MiXCR was run by TCRdb on the reads, yielding one entry per CDR3 protein. The sample holds 290,000 or so distinct CDR3 sequences; approximately 10% are singletons and the top ten take around 2.4%. V lost 5 bases, J lost 7 bases, and 4 bases stayed unmatched. The CDR3 covers 12 residues. Germline lookup yields CDR1 SEHNR and CDR2 FQNEAQ (reference sequence). The sample holds many counts of this clonotype. Its antigen is currently unknown. This receptor was identified in a human donor in good health (CMV status not recorded). Some clones in this sample may be carry-over from other donors' samples. This chain links TRBV7-9 with TRBJ1-1; 7 positions agree with TRBD1. The sample comprised PBMCs. CDR3 sequence: CASSKGQFEAFF. CDR3 sequence (DNA): TGTGCCAGCAGCAAGGGACAGTTTGAAGCTTTCTTT.